This TCR beta chain was captured in a study of regulatory T cells in long-lasting Graves disease. Time point meaning: newly diagnosed GD, antithyroid drugs for less than 3 months. Preparation of the TCR library used RNA extracted from PBMCs. Relying on iRepertoire HTBI primers and Arm-PCR of CDR3 regions, the team built TCR beta libraries. TCRdb reprocessed the multiplex PCR reads with MiXCR, giving one entry per CDR3 protein. The data show around 500,000 distinct CDR3 sequences, less than 15% seen once. This clonotype was observed at least ten times. Its antigen remains unknown. Regarding the study as a whole: TRBV28 was favored in persistent disease, as were TRBJ1-2 and TRBJ2-5.

The CDR3 contains 14 residues. Germline CDR1 and CDR2: SGHAT and FQNNGV. V was trimmed by 3 bases and J by 4 bases, leaving 9 bases between them. This same sample was also taken into another study, of T cells in Graves' hyperthyroidism and ophthalmopathy. Per that paper: Together with thyroid ultrasound, orbital computed tomography, serum thyroxine and TRAb, clinical symptoms were used for diagnoses. A set of HTBI primers served as the primers for a first-round RT-PCR of the TCR CDR3.

Sequencing used peripheral blood mononuclear cells (PBMCs), obtained at new diagnosis, from a patient treated with antithyroid drugs. This TCR was recovered from a man between 25 and 39 years old with Graves disease. This chain joins TRBV11-2 and TRBJ2-2, with D perhaps matching TRBD1 (6 bases). The chain's CDR3 is CASSFDRFTGELFF. DNA for the CDR3: TGTGCCAGCAGCTTCGACAGGTTCACCGGGGAGCTGTTTTTT.